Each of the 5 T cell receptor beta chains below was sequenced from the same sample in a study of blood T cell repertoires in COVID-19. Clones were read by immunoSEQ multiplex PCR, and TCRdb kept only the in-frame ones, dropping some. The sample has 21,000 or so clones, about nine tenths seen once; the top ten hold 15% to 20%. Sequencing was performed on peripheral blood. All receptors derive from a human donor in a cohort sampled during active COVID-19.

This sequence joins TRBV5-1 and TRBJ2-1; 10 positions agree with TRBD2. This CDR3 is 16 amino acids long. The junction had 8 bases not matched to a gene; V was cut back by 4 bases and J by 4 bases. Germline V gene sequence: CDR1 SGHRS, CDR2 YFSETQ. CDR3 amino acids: CASSLGASGGYNEQFF. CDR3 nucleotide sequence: TGCGCCAGCAGCCTAGGGGCTAGCGGGGGATACAATGAGCAGTTCTTC.

The CDR3 sequence: CASSPRTGTNYGYTF. CDR3 bases: TGTGCCAGCAGCCCTAGGACAGGGACTAACTATGGCTACACCTTC. This chain connects TRBV27 to TRBJ1-2; 8 nucleotides match TRBD1. This CDR3 comprises 15 residues. CDR1 is MNHEY, CDR2 SMNVEV, per germline (reference sequence). V was pared by 6 bases and J by 0 bases, with 6 bases of the junction left unmatched.

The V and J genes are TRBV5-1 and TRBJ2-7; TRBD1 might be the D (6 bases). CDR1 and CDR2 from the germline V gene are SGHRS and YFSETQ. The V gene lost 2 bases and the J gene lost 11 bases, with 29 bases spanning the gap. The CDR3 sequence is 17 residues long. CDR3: CASSFTPPGQGEARKYF. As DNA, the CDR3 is TGCGCCAGCAGCTTTACGCCCCCGGGACAAGGGGAAGCGAGGAAGTACTTC.

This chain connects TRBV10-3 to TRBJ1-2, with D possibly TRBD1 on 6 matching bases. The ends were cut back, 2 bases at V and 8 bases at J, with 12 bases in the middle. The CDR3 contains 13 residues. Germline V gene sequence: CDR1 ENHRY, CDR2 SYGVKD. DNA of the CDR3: TGTGCCATCAGTGAGGGGACACCCCCGGGCTACACCTTC. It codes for CAISEGTPPGYTF.

The CDR3 DNA reads as TGTGCCAGCAGCCAAGATCGGACAGGGCACCCCCGGGGCTACACCTTC. Amino acids: CASSQDRTGHPRGYTF. The chain has TRBV14 and TRBJ1-2; 8 bases align to TRBD1. Trimming removed 0 bases from V and 8 bases from J; junction bases left unmatched: 11. Germline V CDR1 and CDR2: SGHDN, FVKESK. This CDR3 is built from 16 residues.